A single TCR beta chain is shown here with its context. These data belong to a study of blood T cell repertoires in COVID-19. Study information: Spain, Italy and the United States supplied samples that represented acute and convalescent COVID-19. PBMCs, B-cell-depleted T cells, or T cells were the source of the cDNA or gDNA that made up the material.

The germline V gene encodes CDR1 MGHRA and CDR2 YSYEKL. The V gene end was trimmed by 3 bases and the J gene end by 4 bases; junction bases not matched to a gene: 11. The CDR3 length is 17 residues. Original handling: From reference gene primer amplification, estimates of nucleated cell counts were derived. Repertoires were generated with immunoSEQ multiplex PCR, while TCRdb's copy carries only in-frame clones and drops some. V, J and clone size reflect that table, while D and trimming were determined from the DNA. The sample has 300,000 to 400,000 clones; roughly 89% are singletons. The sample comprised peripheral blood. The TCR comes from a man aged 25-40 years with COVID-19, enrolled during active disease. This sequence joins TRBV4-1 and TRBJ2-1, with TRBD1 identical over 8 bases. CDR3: CASSQRNTGGPYNEQFF. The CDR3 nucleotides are TGCGCCAGCAGCCAGCGCAACACAGGGGGACCTTACAATGAGCAGTTCTTC.